This is a list of T cell receptor beta chains from one sample in a study of CD4 T cells in relation to SARS-CoV-2 and coronaviruses. Their antigens remain unidentified. Clones were sequenced by immunoSEQ multiplex PCR, and TCRdb holds only the in-frame ones, with some missing. Of around 25,000 clones listed, about four fifths were seen once; the top ten hold around 13%. Sequencing was carried out using CD4+ T cells from PBMCs, cultured in vitro. The receptors originated from a human donor in good health. Each CDR3 is given with its conserved first and last residue. The order of the fields is V gene, D gene, J gene, clone size, CDR3 DNA, CDR3 protein. A D gene is named only where the DNA matches it firmly. A row's size may be missing; if present it is once, few, many or a size class.

v_gene: TRBV11-3
d_gene: TRBD2
j_gene: TRBJ2-1
abundance: -
CDR3nt: TGTGCCAGCAGCTCCCTTAGCGGGAACAGGCCCAATGAGCAGTTCTTC
CDR3aa: CASSSLSGNRPNEQFF

v_gene: TRBV6-1
d_gene: -
j_gene: TRBJ2-5
abundance: -
CDR3nt: TGTGCCAGCAGTCCGCAGGGAGGCGGAGGAGAGACCCAGTACTTC
CDR3aa: CASSPQGGGGETQYF

v_gene: TRBV10-3
d_gene: -
j_gene: TRBJ2-7
abundance: few
CDR3nt: TGTGCCATCAGTGATCGTGACGGGCAGTACTTC
CDR3aa: CAISDRDGQYF

v_gene: TRBV19
d_gene: TRBD1
j_gene: TRBJ1-1
abundance: -
CDR3nt: TGTGCCAGTAGTACCGGACAGGCGAACACTGAAGCTTTCTTT
CDR3aa: CASSTGQANTEAFF

v_gene: TRBV4-1
d_gene: TRBD2
j_gene: TRBJ2-1
abundance: -
CDR3nt: TGCGCCAGCAGCCAAGTTGCGCGGGAGTTCATGAATGAGCAGTTCTTC
CDR3aa: CASSQVAREFMNEQFF

v_gene: TRBV2
d_gene: -
j_gene: TRBJ2-3
abundance: -
CDR3nt: TGTGCCAGCTGGGACGGATTCACAGATACGCAGTATTTT
CDR3aa: CASWDGFTDTQYF

v_gene: TRBV7-2
d_gene: -
j_gene: TRBJ2-2
abundance: few
CDR3nt: TGTGCCAGCAGCTTATCGGTCACCGGGGAGCTGTTTTTT
CDR3aa: CASSLSVTGELFF

v_gene: TRBV2
d_gene: -
j_gene: TRBJ2-7
abundance: -
CDR3nt: TGTGCCAGCAGTACAGGCCGACGGGAAACAAGGTCATACTTC
CDR3aa: CASSTGRRETRSYF

v_gene: TRBV2
d_gene: -
j_gene: TRBJ1-5
abundance: -
CDR3nt: TGTGCCAGCAGGAACGGACAGAGTGGGCAGCCCCAGCATTTT
CDR3aa: CASRNGQSGQPQHF

v_gene: TRBV5-1
d_gene: -
j_gene: TRBJ2-7
abundance: -
CDR3nt: TGCGCCAGCAGCAAGGGGAGGGACAGATCAGCCTACGAGCAGTACTTC
CDR3aa: CASSKGRDRSAYEQYF

v_gene: TRBV4-1
d_gene: -
j_gene: TRBJ1-5
abundance: -
CDR3nt: TGCGCCAGCAGCCAAGATTGGGGGAATCAGCCCCAGCATTTT
CDR3aa: CASSQDWGNQPQHF

v_gene: TRBV6-5
d_gene: -
j_gene: TRBJ2-3
abundance: -
CDR3nt: TGTGCCAGCAGCCTCGACAGTGCCCAGCCGGATACGCAGTATTTT
CDR3aa: CASSLDSAQPDTQYF

v_gene: TRBV18
d_gene: -
j_gene: TRBJ1-3
abundance: -
CDR3nt: TGTGCCAGCTCACCACCGGGCGGGACTGGAAACACCATATATTTT
CDR3aa: CASSPPGGTGNTIYF

v_gene: TRBV12-5
d_gene: -
j_gene: TRBJ2-3
abundance: -
CDR3nt: TGTGCTAGTGGTTTGGGGGAGCGTGCGGATACGCAGTATTTT
CDR3aa: CASGLGERADTQYF

v_gene: TRBV19
d_gene: TRBD2
j_gene: TRBJ2-3
abundance: -
CDR3nt: TGTGCCAGTAGTACTAGCGGGAGTAATACGCAGTATTTT
CDR3aa: CASSTSGSNTQYF

v_gene: TRBV30
d_gene: TRBD1
j_gene: TRBJ2-5
abundance: -
CDR3nt: TGTGCCTGGAGCGACGGGACAGCGGAGACCCAGTACTTC
CDR3aa: CAWSDGTAETQYF

v_gene: TRBV12-2
d_gene: -
j_gene: TRBJ2-7
abundance: -
CDR3nt: TGTGCAAGTCGCTCTGACCCATCCTGGGTTTCCGAGCAGTACTTC
CDR3aa: CASRSDPSWVSEQYF

v_gene: TRBV7-9
d_gene: TRBD2
j_gene: TRBJ2-1
abundance: once
CDR3nt: TGTGCCAGCAGACTAGCGGGGGGCAATGAGCAGTTCTTC
CDR3aa: CASRLAGGNEQFF

v_gene: TRBV7-9
d_gene: -
j_gene: TRBJ1-5
abundance: few
CDR3nt: TGTGCCAGCAGCTTAGGGGGCCTACTCAATCAGCCCCAGCATTTT
CDR3aa: CASSLGGLLNQPQHF

v_gene: TRBV4-1
d_gene: -
j_gene: TRBJ2-7
abundance: -
CDR3nt: TGCGCCAGCAGCTACGACAGGCGGGAAGACTACGAGCAGTACTTC
CDR3aa: CASSYDRREDYEQYF

v_gene: TRBV2
d_gene: -
j_gene: TRBJ1-2
abundance: few
CDR3nt: TGTGCCAGCAGTGTTCTGGGGGGTCCCTATGGCTACACCTTC
CDR3aa: CASSVLGGPYGYTF

v_gene: TRBV6-2/TRBV6-3
d_gene: -
j_gene: TRBJ1-5
abundance: -
CDR3nt: TGTGCCAGCAGTAAACAGGGTGGAGGCCAGCCCCAGCATTTT
CDR3aa: CASSKQGGGQPQHF

v_gene: TRBV18
d_gene: TRBD2
j_gene: TRBJ2-1
abundance: -
CDR3nt: TGTGCCAGCTCACCCCGAGGGGGTAGCGGGAGGGGAAATGAGCAGTTCTTC
CDR3aa: CASSPRGGSGRGNEQFF

v_gene: TRBV7-3
d_gene: -
j_gene: TRBJ2-5
abundance: -
CDR3nt: TGTGCCAGCAGCTTCAAAGAGACCCAGTACTTC
CDR3aa: CASSFKETQYF

v_gene: TRBV12-5
d_gene: -
j_gene: TRBJ1-4
abundance: -
CDR3nt: TGTGCTAGTGGTTTGGTAGCAGTCGGGGGGAGGCGAGAAAAACTGTTTTTT
CDR3aa: CASGLVAVGGRREKLFF

v_gene: TRBV7-9
d_gene: -
j_gene: TRBJ2-2
abundance: -
CDR3nt: TGTGCCCTCCGGGCGGACCAGAACACCGGGGAGCTGTTTTTT
CDR3aa: CALRADQNTGELFF

v_gene: TRBV11-3
d_gene: -
j_gene: TRBJ2-1
abundance: few
CDR3nt: TGTGCCAGCAGCTCGCGCCGGGGGAGCTCCTACAATGAGCAGTTCTTC
CDR3aa: CASSSRRGSSYNEQFF

v_gene: TRBV6-6
d_gene: -
j_gene: TRBJ2-1
abundance: -
CDR3nt: TGTGCCAGCATCAAGAGGGCCAGGGTGAATGAGCAGTTCTTC
CDR3aa: CASIKRARVNEQFF

v_gene: TRBV15
d_gene: TRBD2
j_gene: TRBJ2-1
abundance: -
CDR3nt: TGTGCCACCAGCTCCATCGCGGGGGAAGGGTCCTACAATGAGCAGTTCTTC
CDR3aa: CATSSIAGEGSYNEQFF

v_gene: TRBV18
d_gene: TRBD2
j_gene: TRBJ2-1
abundance: -
CDR3nt: TGTGCCAGCTCAGAAGGGAACGGGAGGAACTACAATGAGCAGTTCTTC
CDR3aa: CASSEGNGRNYNEQFF

v_gene: TRBV27
d_gene: TRBD1
j_gene: TRBJ1-2
abundance: -
CDR3nt: TGTGCCAGGCCCGGGACAGCAGGGGACTATGGCTACACCTTC
CDR3aa: CARPGTAGDYGYTF

v_gene: TRBV5-6
d_gene: -
j_gene: TRBJ1-2
abundance: few
CDR3nt: TGTGCCAGCAGCTTTGGAACAGGATTAGCTAACTATGGCTACACCTTC
CDR3aa: CASSFGTGLANYGYTF

v_gene: TRBV5-6
d_gene: -
j_gene: TRBJ2-7
abundance: -
CDR3nt: TGTGCCAGCAGCTGGACTCAGGGGTTCTCCTACGAGCAGTACTTC
CDR3aa: CASSWTQGFSYEQYF

v_gene: TRBV3-1/TRBV3-2
d_gene: TRBD2
j_gene: TRBJ2-3
abundance: -
CDR3nt: TGTGCCAGCAGCCACCAGACTAGCGGGAGCAGTGATACGCAGTATTTT
CDR3aa: CASSHQTSGSSDTQYF

v_gene: TRBV5-1
d_gene: -
j_gene: TRBJ2-3
abundance: -
CDR3nt: TGCGCCAGCAGGATAGGGGCCGGCACAGATACGCAGTATTTT
CDR3aa: CASRIGAGTDTQYF

v_gene: TRBV25-1
d_gene: TRBD2
j_gene: TRBJ2-7
abundance: -
CDR3nt: TGTGCCACCGACCGAGGAACTAGCGGGACCTACGAGCAGTACTTC
CDR3aa: CATDRGTSGTYEQYF

v_gene: TRBV30
d_gene: -
j_gene: TRBJ1-2
abundance: -
CDR3nt: TGTGCCTGGGGTAGCGCGGCAAAGGTCTATGGCTACACCTTC
CDR3aa: CAWGSAAKVYGYTF

v_gene: TRBV6-5
d_gene: -
j_gene: TRBJ2-7
abundance: medium-sized
CDR3nt: TGTGCCAGCAGTATCATGACAGCCTACGAGCAGTACTTC
CDR3aa: CASSIMTAYEQYF

v_gene: TRBV28
d_gene: TRBD1
j_gene: TRBJ2-1
abundance: -
CDR3nt: TGTGCCAGCAGTGTATCGGGACAGTCCTACAATGAGCAGTTCTTC
CDR3aa: CASSVSGQSYNEQFF

v_gene: TRBV7-9
d_gene: TRBD1
j_gene: TRBJ2-5
abundance: once
CDR3nt: TGTGCCAGCAGCAACACGGACAGGGGGGAGACCCAGTACTTC
CDR3aa: CASSNTDRGETQYF

v_gene: TRBV28
d_gene: TRBD1
j_gene: TRBJ2-7
abundance: -
CDR3nt: TGTGCCAGCAGTTTTGGGACAGTCGGGCAGTACTTC
CDR3aa: CASSFGTVGQYF

v_gene: TRBV9
d_gene: TRBD2
j_gene: TRBJ2-2
abundance: -
CDR3nt: TGTGCCAGCAGCGTAGACTCTAGCGGGAACACCGGGGAGCTGTTTTTT
CDR3aa: CASSVDSSGNTGELFF

v_gene: TRBV7-9
d_gene: TRBD2
j_gene: TRBJ2-2
abundance: once
CDR3nt: TGTGCCAGCAGCCCGATGTTTGGGAGCGGGATGTATGCCGGGGAGCTGTTTTTT
CDR3aa: CASSPMFGSGMYAGELFF

v_gene: TRBV5-1
d_gene: TRBD2
j_gene: TRBJ2-5
abundance: -
CDR3nt: TGCGCCAGCAGGATGGGAGGGCCCCAAGAGACCCAGTACTTC
CDR3aa: CASRMGGPQETQYF

v_gene: TRBV11-3
d_gene: TRBD2
j_gene: TRBJ2-1
abundance: -
CDR3nt: TGTGCCAGCAGCTTATCCGGGACTAGCGGGAGCAATGAGCAGTTCTTC
CDR3aa: CASSLSGTSGSNEQFF

v_gene: TRBV19
d_gene: -
j_gene: TRBJ1-3
abundance: -
CDR3nt: TGTGCCAGTAGAGGACAAAACTCTGGAAACACCATATATTTT
CDR3aa: CASRGQNSGNTIYF

v_gene: TRBV6-5
d_gene: -
j_gene: TRBJ2-7
abundance: -
CDR3nt: TGTGCCAGCAGTTACTCGATAGGGCAGAACGAGCAGTACTTC
CDR3aa: CASSYSIGQNEQYF

v_gene: TRBV9
d_gene: TRBD2
j_gene: TRBJ2-6
abundance: -
CDR3nt: TGTGCCAGCAGCGCCTTACTAGCGGGAGGGCCGGAGGGGGCCAACGTCCTGACTTTC
CDR3aa: CASSALLAGGPEGANVLTF

v_gene: TRBV7-9
d_gene: TRBD1
j_gene: TRBJ2-3
abundance: -
CDR3nt: TGTGCCAGCAGCTTAGCGGGACAGGGACCAGATACGCAGTATTTT
CDR3aa: CASSLAGQGPDTQYF

v_gene: TRBV15
d_gene: -
j_gene: TRBJ2-7
abundance: -
CDR3nt: TGTGCCACCGGTAGCGACACATACTACGAGCAGTACTTC
CDR3aa: CATGSDTYYEQYF

v_gene: TRBV5-1
d_gene: -
j_gene: TRBJ1-1
abundance: -
CDR3nt: TGCGCCAGCAGCTTGGCAGGCAGGGAGACTGAAGCTTTCTTT
CDR3aa: CASSLAGRETEAFF

v_gene: TRBV18
d_gene: -
j_gene: TRBJ2-3
abundance: -
CDR3nt: TGTGCCAGCTCATGGGACCAGGGGCGTACAGATACGCAGTATTTT
CDR3aa: CASSWDQGRTDTQYF

v_gene: TRBV5-1
d_gene: -
j_gene: TRBJ2-1
abundance: -
CDR3nt: TGCGCCAGCAGGCCAGGGTACAATGAGCAGTTCTTC
CDR3aa: CASRPGYNEQFF